This T cell receptor beta chain was captured by sequencing in a study of naive and memory T cell subsets. Worth noting for this clonotype: Its target is unknown.

Study outcomes and limitations: Over 90% of naive TCR sequences appeared only once, unlike memory subsets. In CD4 and CD8 cells, diversity dropped from naive through EMRA. Naive repertoires, especially CD8, held a few larger clonotypes, possibly memory cells re-expressing CD45RA.

An equimolar mix of two oligonucleotides served as the beta constant-region primer for TRBC1 and TRBC2. Ligated cDNA was amplified by four rounds of PCR with nested alpha and beta constant-region primers and SP2. TCRdb used MiXCR to reprocess the UMI-ligation and nested PCR reads, holding one entry per CDR3 protein. The table has roughly 83,000 distinct CDR3 sequences, over 9% seen once; the top ten hold more than 0.11%. The CDR3 has 13 amino acids. V was shortened by 10 bases and J by 2 bases, with 13 bases between the two germline ends. Germline V CDR1 and CDR2: MDHEN, SYDVKM. This clonotype was sampled from a human donor in good health. Material for sequencing was naive CD4+ T cells from blood. This rearrangement joins TRBV28 to TRBJ2-3; tentatively, D is TRBD1 or TRBD2 (5 bases each). As DNA, the CDR3 is TGTGCCACTTACGGGGCGGCCACAGATACGCAGTATTTT. It translates to CATYGAATDTQYF.